Each of the 23 T cell receptor beta chains below was sequenced from the same sample in a study of blood T cell repertoires in COVID-19. TCRdb's copy holds only in-frame clones and misses some; the assay was immunoSEQ multiplex PCR. The sample consists of 400,000 or so clones, approximately 92% of them appearing once. Material for sequencing was PBMCs or T cells enriched from blood (not recorded which). Every receptor here comes from a man aged 25 to 40 who had recovered from COVID-19.

This clone was seen only a few times. The J gene is TRBJ1-2, the V gene TRBV10-1, with a weak D call TRBD1 (5 bases). Germline CDR1 is WNHNN and CDR2 is SYGVQD (reference sequence). The CDR3 is made up of 13 amino acids. V was cut by 0 bases and J by 6 bases, with 8 bases left in between. CDR3 nucleotides: TGCGCCAGCAGTGAGTCCCGACAGAATGGCTACACCTTC. Protein sequence: CASSESRQNGYTF.

The chain employs TRBV7-9 and TRBJ2-5, with D perhaps matching TRBD1 (5 bases). Germline V gene sequence: CDR1 SEHNR, CDR2 FQNEAQ (reference sequence). This CDR3 region has 17 residues. The V end lost 5 bases, the J end lost 6 bases, and 25 bases lay between the germline ends. The CDR3 sequence is CASSQLTGTFGQKTQYF. DNA of the CDR3: TGTGCCAGCAGCCAACTAACAGGCACATTCGGGCAAAAGACCCAGTACTTC.

This rearrangement joins TRBV7-9 to TRBJ2-1; 8 nucleotides match TRBD2. Germline V CDR1 and CDR2: SEHNR, FQNEAQ (reference sequence). CDR3 size: 15 residues. J was trimmed by 5 bases and V by 3 bases; bases with no gene match: 6. CDR3 protein: CASSLVLAGNNEQFF. CDR3 nucleotides: TGTGCCAGCAGCTTGGTGCTAGCGGGCAACAATGAGCAGTTCTTC.

The chain recombines TRBV28 with TRBJ2-7; D call uncertain. This CDR3 has 13 amino acids. V was clipped by 5 bases and J by 6 bases, with 14 bases between them. Germline V gene sequence: CDR1 MDHEN, CDR2 SYDVKM. CDR3 sequence reads: CASSETLSFEQYF. Here the CDR3 DNA reads TGTGCCAGCAGTGAAACCCTAAGTTTCGAGCAGTACTTC.

The V gene is TRBV6-5, the J gene TRBJ2-1; D not certain. V lost 2 bases, J lost 5 bases, and 16 bases lay in between. The CDR3 has 16 amino acids. CDR1 is MNHEY, CDR2 SVGAGI, per germline. CDR3 sequence: CASSYGRGGKNNEQFF. Here the CDR3 DNA reads TGTGCCAGCAGTTACGGTCGCGGCGGAAAAAACAATGAGCAGTTCTTC.

The CDR3 region has the DNA TGTGCCAGCAGCGGTCTTGGCGGGAAGGTGGAGACCCAGTACTTC. This encodes CASSGLGGKVETQYF. The chain couples TRBV7-9 to TRBJ2-5; weak D call: TRBD2 (6 bases). Germline V lookup: CDR1 SEHNR, CDR2 FQNEAQ (reference sequence). Trimming shortened V by 5 bases and J by 5 bases, and 18 bases separated the two germline ends. CDR3 length equals 15 residues.

This clone showed up just a few times. This chain joins TRBV14 and TRBJ2-7; weak D call: TRBD1 (5 bases). Germline assignment: CDR1 SGHDN and CDR2 FVKESK. The CDR3 length is 14 residues. Trimming removed 4 bases from V and 3 bases from J, with 13 bases in between. CDR3 bases: TGTGCCAGCAGCCCACGGACATTTGGCTACGAGCAGTACTTC. This sequence encodes CASSPRTFGYEQYF.

V usage is TRBV28 and J usage is TRBJ1-1; possibly TRBD1 for D (5 bases). This CDR3 is 14 amino acids long. The germline gives CDR1 MDHEN, CDR2 SYDVKM. The V and J ends lost 2 bases and 4 bases respectively, with 11 bases between them. The CDR3 DNA is TGTGCCAGCAGTTTAGCAGGAGGGGTCACTGAAGCTTTCTTT. It yields the protein CASSLAGGVTEAFF.

V is TRBV25-1 and J is TRBJ2-7; D might be TRBD2 (6 bases). Germline V gene lookup returns CDR1 MGHDK and CDR2 SYGVNS. Trimming pared 5 bases from V and 0 bases from J, leaving 8 bases between. The CDR3 has 13 residues. The CDR3 region has the DNA TGTGCCAGCAGTTCTAGCGCCTCCTACGAGCAGTACTTC. Protein: CASSSSASYEQYF.

This chain uses TRBV7-2 with TRBJ2-5; 9 bases are a match to TRBD2. The V and J ends lost 0 bases and 4 bases, in that order; junction bases with no gene match: 6. Germline CDR1 reads SGHTA; CDR2 reads FQGNSA. The CDR3 has 16 amino acids. CDR3 in amino acids: CASSLAGAGGGETQYF. CDR3 coding DNA: TGTGCCAGCAGCTTAGCAGGGGCGGGAGGGGGAGAGACCCAGTACTTC.

Turning to this clone: Other DNA variants within this sample encode the same CDR3. J is TRBJ2-7 and V is TRBV6-5; D unclear. This CDR3 has 13 residues. With 4 bases removed from V and 1 base from J, the gap between germline ends came to 8 bases. Germline CDR1 and CDR2: MNHEY and SVGAGI. The CDR3 reads CASSLAGSYEQYF. The CDR3 DNA reads TGTGCCAGCAGTTTGGCCGGGTCCTACGAGCAGTACTTC.

The chain recombines TRBV25-1 with TRBJ2-1; D uncertain. V lost 7 bases and J lost 6, with 22 bases in between. Germline V lookup: CDR1 MGHDK, CDR2 SYGVNS. The CDR3 sequence is 16 residues long. The CDR3 coding sequence is TGTGCCAGCATCGCGGCGTCCTCAAAAAACTTCAATGAGCAGTTCTTC. Amino acids: CASIAASSKNFNEQFF.

This chain connects TRBV27 to TRBJ2-1; 11 nucleotides line up with TRBD2. The CDR3 is made up of 16 amino acids. From germline, CDR1 is MNHEY and CDR2 SMNVEV (reference sequence). With V trimmed by 2 bases and J by 0 bases, 0 bases remained unmatched. The CDR3 loop reads CASSLGTSGSYNEQFF. CDR3 nucleotides: TGTGCCAGCAGTTTAGGGACTAGCGGCTCCTACAATGAGCAGTTCTTC.

The V and J genes are TRBV28 and TRBJ1-1; 10 bases map to TRBD1. The ends lost 7 bases at V and 1 base at J; junction bases unmatched: 6. Germline CDR1 and CDR2: MDHEN and SYDVKM. The CDR3 has 15 amino acids. CDR3 protein: CASKGTGEGNTEAFF. Here the CDR3 DNA reads TGTGCCAGCAAAGGGACAGGGGAGGGGAACACTGAAGCTTTCTTT.

The V call is TRBV5-4, the J call TRBJ2-7; the match to TRBD2 covers 13 bases. The junction had 3 bases not matched to a gene; V was cut back by 3 bases and J by 6 bases. This CDR3 spans 14 amino acids. Germline loops: CDR1 SGHNT, CDR2 YYREEE (reference sequence). CDR3 sequence: CASSWTSGSSEQYF. The CDR3 DNA follows: TGTGCCAGCAGCTGGACTAGCGGGAGTTCCGAGCAGTACTTC.

V gene TRBV28 combines with J gene TRBJ2-7; 8 bases line up with TRBD1. Losses at the gene ends were 4 bases for V and 6 bases for J; bases not matched to a gene: 11. Germline CDR1 and CDR2: MDHEN and SYDVKM. The CDR3 has 15 amino acids. The CDR3 nucleotides are TGTGCCAGCAGTTCCCCGGCACAGGGGGTTCGCGAGCAGTACTTC. Translated: CASSSPAQGVREQYF.

V and J are TRBV11-3 and TRBJ2-1, with a tentative D call TRBD2 (6 bases). CDR1 SGHNT and CDR2 YENEEA come from the germline V gene. This CDR3 contains 17 residues. The V end was cut by 5 bases, the J end by 0 bases, with 17 bases between. CDR3 DNA: TGTGCCAGCAGCCCCCGTGATAGCGGAAGCTCCTACAATGAGCAGTTCTTC. Its translation: CASSPRDSGSSYNEQFF.

The chain is built from TRBV15 and TRBJ2-7, with D perhaps matching TRBD2 (6 bases). Germline CDR1 reads LNHNV; CDR2 reads YYDKDF (reference sequence). The CDR3 has 16 amino acids. V was trimmed by 0 bases and J by 0 bases, leaving 12 bases between them. The CDR3 nucleotides read TGTGCCACCAGCAGAGATGTGGCTAGCGCCTCCTACGAGCAGTACTTC. Protein product: CATSRDVASASYEQYF.

This chain links TRBV28 with TRBJ2-7; 9 bases map to TRBD2. This CDR3 is 17 amino acids long. V dropped 5 bases and J dropped 0; count of bases not matched to a gene: 11. The germline CDR1 and CDR2 sequences are MDHEN and SYDVKM. The CDR3 protein is CASSLYGEREVSYEQYF. The CDR3 DNA sequence: TGTGCCAGCAGTCTATACGGTGAGCGGGAGGTCTCCTACGAGCAGTACTTC.

This rearrangement joins TRBV6-5 to TRBJ2-1; 7 nucleotides line up with TRBD1. V shed 5 bases, J shed 4 bases, and the junction held 8 bases outside the gene matches. CDR1 and CDR2 (germline): MNHEY, SVGAGI. The CDR3 is made up of 15 amino acids. CDR3 loop: CASSKTRDSYNEQFF. The CDR3 DNA follows: TGTGCCAGCAGTAAGACACGGGACAGTTACAATGAGCAGTTCTTC.

The genes are TRBV15 and TRBJ1-4, with no clear D. The CDR3 covers 13 residues. Germline CDR1 and CDR2: LNHNV and YYDKDF (reference sequence). The V and J ends lost 1 base and 7 bases respectively, with 7 bases between them. CDR3 DNA: TGTGCCACCAGCAGAGTACATTCTGAAAAACTGTTTTTT. It is translated as CATSRVHSEKLFF.

The V gene is TRBV2, the J gene TRBJ1-1; a possible D gene is TRBD1 (5 bases). The CDR3 totals 15 residues. Trimming removed 0 bases from V and 4 bases from J, with 12 bases in between. Germline loops: CDR1 SNHLY, CDR2 FYNNEI. The CDR3 is CASSEAAVRGTEAFF. The CDR3 DNA is TGTGCCAGCAGTGAAGCCGCTGTTAGGGGCACTGAAGCTTTCTTT.

The chain has TRBV4-1 and TRBJ2-7; 9 bases fit TRBD2. Trimming at V came to 4 bases and at J to 1 base, leaving 5 bases not matched to a gene. The CDR3 extends over 15 amino acids. Germline assignment: CDR1 MGHRA and CDR2 YSYEKL. The CDR3 bases are TGCGCCAGCAGCCGGGAGACTAGCGGTTCCTACGAGCAGTACTTC. Translated, it gives CASSRETSGSYEQYF.